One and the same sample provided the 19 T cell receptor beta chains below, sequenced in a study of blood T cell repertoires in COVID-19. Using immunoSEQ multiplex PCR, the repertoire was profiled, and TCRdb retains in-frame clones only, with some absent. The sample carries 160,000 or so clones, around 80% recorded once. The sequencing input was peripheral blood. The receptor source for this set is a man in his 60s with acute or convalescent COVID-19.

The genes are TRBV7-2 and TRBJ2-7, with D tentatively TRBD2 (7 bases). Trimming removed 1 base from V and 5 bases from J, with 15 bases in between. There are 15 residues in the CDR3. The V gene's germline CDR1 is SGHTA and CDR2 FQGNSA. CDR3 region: CASSLGAGARNEQYF. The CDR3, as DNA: TGTGCCAGCAGCTTAGGTGCGGGGGCTCGGAACGAGCAGTACTTC.

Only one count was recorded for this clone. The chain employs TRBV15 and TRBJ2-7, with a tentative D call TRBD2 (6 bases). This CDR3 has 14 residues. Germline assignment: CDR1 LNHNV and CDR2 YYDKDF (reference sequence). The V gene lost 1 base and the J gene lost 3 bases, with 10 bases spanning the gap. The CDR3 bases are TGTGCCACCAGCAGAGTTGGGACTTTCTACGAGCAGTACTTC. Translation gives CATSRVGTFYEQYF.

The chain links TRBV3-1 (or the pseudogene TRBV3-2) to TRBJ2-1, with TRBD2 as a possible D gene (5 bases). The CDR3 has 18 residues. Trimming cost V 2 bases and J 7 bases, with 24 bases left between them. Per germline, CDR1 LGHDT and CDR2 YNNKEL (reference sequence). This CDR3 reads CASSQTESRTRLGNEQFF. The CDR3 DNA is TGTGCCAGCAGCCAAACCGAGTCTCGGACTCGCCTTGGGAATGAGCAGTTCTTC.

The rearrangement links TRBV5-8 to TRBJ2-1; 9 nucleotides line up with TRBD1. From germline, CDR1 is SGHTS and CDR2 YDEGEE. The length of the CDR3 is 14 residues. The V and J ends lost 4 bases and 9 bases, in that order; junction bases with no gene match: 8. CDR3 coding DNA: TGTGCCAGCAGCCCTGGACAGGGGCGGGTTGAGCAGTTCTTC. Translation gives CASSPGQGRVEQFF.

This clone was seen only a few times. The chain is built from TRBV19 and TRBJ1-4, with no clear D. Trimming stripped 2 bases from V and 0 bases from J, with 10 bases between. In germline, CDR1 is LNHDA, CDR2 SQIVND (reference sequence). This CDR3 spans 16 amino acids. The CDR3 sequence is CASSIPRFATNEKLFF. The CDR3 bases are TGTGCCAGTAGTATACCCAGATTTGCAACTAATGAAAAACTGTTTTTT.

The CDR3 coding sequence is TGTGCCAGCAAAGAAAACCGACAGGGGAGCTACGAGCAGTACTTC. Protein product: CASKENRQGSYEQYF. The J gene is TRBJ2-7, the V gene TRBV2, with TRBD1 matching over 8 bases. The germline gives CDR1 SNHLY, CDR2 FYNNEI. This CDR3 has 15 residues. Trimming removed 7 bases from V and 3 bases from J; junction bases left unmatched: 11.

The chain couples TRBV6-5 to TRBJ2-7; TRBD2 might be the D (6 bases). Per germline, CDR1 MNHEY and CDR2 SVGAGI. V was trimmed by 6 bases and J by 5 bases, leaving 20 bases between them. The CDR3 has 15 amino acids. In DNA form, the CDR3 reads TGTGCCAGCAGCGGATCGGCAGGGAGGTTAAACGAGCAGTACTTC. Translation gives CASSGSAGRLNEQYF.

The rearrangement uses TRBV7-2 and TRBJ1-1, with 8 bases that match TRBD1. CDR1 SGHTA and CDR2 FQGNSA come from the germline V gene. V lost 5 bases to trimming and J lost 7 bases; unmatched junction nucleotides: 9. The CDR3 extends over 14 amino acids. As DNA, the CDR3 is TGTGCCAGCAGCGTAGGGACAGGTATGGGTGAAGCTTTCTTT. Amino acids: CASSVGTGMGEAFF.

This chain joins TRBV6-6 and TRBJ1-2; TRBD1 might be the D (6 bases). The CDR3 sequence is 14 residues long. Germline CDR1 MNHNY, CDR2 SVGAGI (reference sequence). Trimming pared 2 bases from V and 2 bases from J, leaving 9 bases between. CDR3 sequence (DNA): TGTGCCAGCAGTTACGGCCAGGGGAACTATGGCTACACCTTC. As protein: CASSYGQGNYGYTF.

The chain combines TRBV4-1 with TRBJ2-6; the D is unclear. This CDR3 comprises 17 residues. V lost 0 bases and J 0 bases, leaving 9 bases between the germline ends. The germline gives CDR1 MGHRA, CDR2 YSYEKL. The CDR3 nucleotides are TGCGCCAGCAGCCAAGATATTGTTCGCTCTGGGGCCAACGTCCTGACTTTC. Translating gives CASSQDIVRSGANVLTF.

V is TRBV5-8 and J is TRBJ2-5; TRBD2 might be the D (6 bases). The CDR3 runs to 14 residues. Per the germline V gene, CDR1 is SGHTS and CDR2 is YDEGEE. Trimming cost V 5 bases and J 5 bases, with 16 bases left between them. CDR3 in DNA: TGTGCCAGCAGGTCCGGGACTCCGGCGGAGACCCAGTACTTC. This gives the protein CASRSGTPAETQYF. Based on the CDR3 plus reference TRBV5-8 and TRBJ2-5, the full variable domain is EAGVTQSPTHLIKTRGQQATLRCSPISGHTSVYWYQQALGLGLQFLLWYDEGEERNRGNFPPRFSGRQFPNYSSELNVNALELEDSALYLCASRSGTPAETQYFGPGTRLLVL.

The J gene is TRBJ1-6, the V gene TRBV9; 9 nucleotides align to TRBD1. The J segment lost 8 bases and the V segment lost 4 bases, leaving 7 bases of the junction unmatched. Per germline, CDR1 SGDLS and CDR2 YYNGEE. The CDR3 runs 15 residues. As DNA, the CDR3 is TGTGCCAGCAGCCCGGGACAGGGAGTCGATTCACCCCTCCACTTT. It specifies CASSPGQGVDSPLHF.

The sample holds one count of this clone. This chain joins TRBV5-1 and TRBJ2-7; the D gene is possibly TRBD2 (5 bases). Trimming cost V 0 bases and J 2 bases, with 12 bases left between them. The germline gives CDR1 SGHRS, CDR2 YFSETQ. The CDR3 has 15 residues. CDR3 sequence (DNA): TGCGCCAGCAGCTTGGCCGGACTTTCCACCTACGAGCAGTACTTC. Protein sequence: CASSLAGLSTYEQYF.

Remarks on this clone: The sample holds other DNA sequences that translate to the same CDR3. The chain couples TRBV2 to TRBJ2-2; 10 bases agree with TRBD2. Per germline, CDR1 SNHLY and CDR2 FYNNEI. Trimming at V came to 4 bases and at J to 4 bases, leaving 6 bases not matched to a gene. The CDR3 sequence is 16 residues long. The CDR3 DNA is TGTGCCAGCAGTGGAGCGGGGGGGCTGAGCACCGGGGAGCTGTTTTTT. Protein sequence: CASSGAGGLSTGELFF. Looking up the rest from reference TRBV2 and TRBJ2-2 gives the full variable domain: EPEVTQTPSHQVTQMGQEVILRCVPISNHLYFYWYRQILGQKVEFLVSFYNNEISEKSEIFDDQFSVERPDGSNFTLKIRSTKLEDSAMYFCASSGAGGLSTGELFFGEGSRLTVL.

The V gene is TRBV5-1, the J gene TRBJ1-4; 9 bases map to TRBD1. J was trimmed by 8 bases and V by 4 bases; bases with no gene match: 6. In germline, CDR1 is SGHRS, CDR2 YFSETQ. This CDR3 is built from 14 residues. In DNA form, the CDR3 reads TGCGCCAGCAGCGCGGGACAGGGACGCGAAAAACTGTTTTTT. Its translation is CASSAGQGREKLFF.

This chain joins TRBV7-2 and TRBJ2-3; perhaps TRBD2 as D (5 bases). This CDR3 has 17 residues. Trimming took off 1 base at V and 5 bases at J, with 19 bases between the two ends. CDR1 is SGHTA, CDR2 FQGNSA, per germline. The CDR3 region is CASSLVGGVRVIDTQYF. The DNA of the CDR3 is TGTGCCAGCAGCTTAGTAGGAGGCGTAAGGGTAATAGATACGCAGTATTTT.

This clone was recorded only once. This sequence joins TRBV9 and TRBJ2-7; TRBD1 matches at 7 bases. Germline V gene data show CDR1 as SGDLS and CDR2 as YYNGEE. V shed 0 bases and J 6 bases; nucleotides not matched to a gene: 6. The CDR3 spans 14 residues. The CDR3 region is CASSVGQGRTEQYF. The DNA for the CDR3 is TGTGCCAGCAGCGTAGGACAGGGAAGAACCGAGCAGTACTTC.

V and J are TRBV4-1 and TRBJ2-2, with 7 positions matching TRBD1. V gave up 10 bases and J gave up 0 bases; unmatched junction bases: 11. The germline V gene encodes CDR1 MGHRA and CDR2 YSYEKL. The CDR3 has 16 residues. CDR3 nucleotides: TGCGCCACCATGGAGACAGGGCGCACGAACACCGGGGAGCTGTTTTTT. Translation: CATMETGRTNTGELFF.

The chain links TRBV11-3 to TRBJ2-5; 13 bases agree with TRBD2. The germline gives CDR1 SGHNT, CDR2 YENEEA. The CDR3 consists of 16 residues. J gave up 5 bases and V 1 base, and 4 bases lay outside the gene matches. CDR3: CASSLGLAGGDETQYF. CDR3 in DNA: TGTGCCAGCAGCTTAGGACTAGCGGGGGGAGACGAGACCCAGTACTTC.